This TCR beta chain was sequenced for a study of cytomegalovirus exposure and HLA in healthy donors. The V and J ends lost 1 base and 9 bases, in that order; junction bases with no gene match: 15. The CDR3 spans 16 residues. Germline CDR1 reads LGHNA; CDR2 reads YSLEER. Study-wide findings and caveats: Prior analysis indicated that the majority of TCR beta V segments exhibited productivity approximately 90% or approximately 30% of the time.

Concerning this clone itself: Its cognate antigen is unknown.

Amplification used 60 Vbeta primers and 13 Jbeta primers. Data came from immunoSEQ multiplex PCR; TCRdb stores just in-frame clones and leaves some out. The sample consists of fewer than 150,000 clones, about four fifths of them appearing once. This chain uses TRBV4-3 with TRBJ2-7; 7 bases are a match to TRBD1. The TCR was taken from a young man in good health. Sequenced input: PBMCs. The DNA for the CDR3 is TGCGCCAGCAGCCAAGGACCAGTAGGAGGACAGGCTGTGCAGTACTTC. Its protein product is CASSQGPVGGQAVQYF.